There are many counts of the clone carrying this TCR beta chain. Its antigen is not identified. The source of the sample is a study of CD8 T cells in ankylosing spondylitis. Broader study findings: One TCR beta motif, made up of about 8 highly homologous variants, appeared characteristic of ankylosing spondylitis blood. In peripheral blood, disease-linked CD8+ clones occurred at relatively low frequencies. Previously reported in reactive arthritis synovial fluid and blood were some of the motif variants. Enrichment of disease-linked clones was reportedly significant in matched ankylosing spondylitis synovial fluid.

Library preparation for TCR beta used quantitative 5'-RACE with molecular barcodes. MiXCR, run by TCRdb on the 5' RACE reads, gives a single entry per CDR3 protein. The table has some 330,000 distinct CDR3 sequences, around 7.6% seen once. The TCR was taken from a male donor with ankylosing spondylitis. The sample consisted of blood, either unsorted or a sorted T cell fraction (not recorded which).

CDR3 protein: CASSLWGTDTQYF. As DNA, the CDR3 is TGTGCCAGCAGTTTATGGGGGACAGATACGCAGTATTTT. This rearrangement joins TRBV28 to TRBJ2-3; D gene ambiguous. The V gene's germline CDR1 is MDHEN and CDR2 SYDVKM. V was clipped by 0 bases and J by 3 bases, with 4 bases between them. This CDR3 has 13 amino acids. Supplemented by reference TRBV28 and TRBJ2-3, the full variable domain reads DVKVTQSSRYLVKRTGEKVFLECVQDMDHENMFWYRQDPGLGLRLIYFSYDVKMKEKGDIPEGYSVSREKKERFSLILESASTNQTSMYLCASSLWGTDTQYFGPGTRLTVL.